This entry concerns a single TCR beta chain. The antigen is unknown. The sample belongs to a study of T cells in narcolepsy. Notes on the study in general: Autoreactive HCRT-specific and TRIB2-specific clonotypes were marked in same-patient CSF-versus-blood CD4+ comparisons. Autoreactive clonotypes reportedly recurred in blood of same and different patients, not controls.

Repertoires were generated with immunoSEQ multiplex PCR, while TCRdb's copy carries only in-frame clones and drops some. The table has roughly 25,000 clones, just over 60% seen once; the top ten hold 9.5% to 15%. The TCR comes from a human donor in good health. The sample consisted of memory (CD45RA-) CD4+ T cells from blood.

CDR3 DNA sequence: TGTGCCATCAGGCCCGACACGAGCTCTGGAAACACCATATATTTT. Protein: CAIRPDTSSGNTIYF. The V call is TRBV10-3, the J call TRBJ1-3; unclear D gene. This CDR3 has 15 residues. Germline lookup yields CDR1 ENHRY and CDR2 SYGVKD. Trimming cost V 6 bases and J 0 bases, with 12 bases left between them.